Listed here are 15 T cell receptor beta chains from one sample, sequenced in a study of blood T cell repertoires in COVID-19. TCRdb's copy holds only in-frame clones and misses some; the assay was immunoSEQ multiplex PCR. The sample gives approximately 150,000 clones, more than 70% of which show up once; approximately 18% is in the top ten. The specimen was PBMCs or T cells enriched from blood (not recorded which). Receptors were obtained from a man aged 60-69 years who had recovered from COVID-19.

The chain links TRBV5-1 to TRBJ1-1; D possibly corresponds to TRBD1 (6 bases). In germline, CDR1 is SGHRS, CDR2 YFSETQ. The V gene lost 0 bases and the J gene lost 2 bases, with 23 bases spanning the gap. The CDR3 runs 19 residues. The CDR3: CASSLVGGRGGLKNTEAFF. The CDR3 DNA sequence: TGCGCCAGCAGCTTGGTCGGCGGGCGTGGGGGCCTAAAAAACACTGAAGCTTTCTTT.

In its sample, this clone was seen a few times. The chain has TRBV3-1 (or the pseudogene TRBV3-2) and TRBJ1-3; 9 nucleotides agree with TRBD1. V trimming: 3 bases; J trimming: 6 bases; junction bases outside the gene matches: 6. The CDR3 is made up of 15 amino acids. Germline V gene sequence: CDR1 LGHDT, CDR2 YNNKEL (reference sequence). The CDR3 region is CASSQAGQGINTIYF. In DNA form, the CDR3 reads TGTGCCAGCAGCCAGGCCGGACAGGGGATAAACACCATATATTTT.

This chain joins TRBV28 and TRBJ1-2, with D tentatively TRBD1 (6 bases). CDR3 size: 16 residues. The V gene's germline CDR1 is MDHEN and CDR2 SYDVKM. The V end lost 2 bases, the J end lost 5 bases, and 18 bases lay between the germline ends. CDR3 loop: CASSLGGAASLYGYTF. CDR3 bases: TGTGCCAGCAGTTTAGGGGGGGCGGCCAGCCTGTATGGCTACACCTTC.

A single count supports this clone. The chain has TRBV12-5 and TRBJ2-5; the match to TRBD1 covers 10 bases. Germline CDR1 reads LGHNT; CDR2 reads FRNRAP. V shed 6 bases, J shed 2 bases, and the junction held 6 bases outside the gene matches. CDR3 length: 15 residues. CDR3 loop: CASGFDRGLQETQYF. The CDR3, as DNA: TGTGCTAGTGGCTTTGACAGGGGGCTTCAAGAGACCCAGTACTTC.

This rearrangement joins TRBV5-5 to TRBJ1-5; TRBD1 matches at 9 bases. Germline V CDR1 and CDR2: SGHKS, YYEKEE (reference sequence). The V segment lost 0 bases and the J segment 0 bases; nucleotides outside the gene matches: 4. The CDR3 has 17 amino acids. The DNA for the CDR3 is TGTGCCAGCAGCTTGGATGGGACAGGGATTAGCAATCAGCCCCAGCATTTT. Translating gives CASSLDGTGISNQPQHF.

This chain joins TRBV5-4 and TRBJ1-1, with TRBD1 as a possible D gene (5 bases). The CDR3 is made up of 15 amino acids. V was pared by 1 base and J by 1 base, with 11 bases between. CDR1 is SGHNT and CDR2 is YYREEE in the germline V gene (reference sequence). The CDR3 region has the DNA TGTGCCAGCAGCTTGCGGGGGGTCCCGAACACTGAAGCTTTCTTT. This translates into CASSLRGVPNTEAFF. The complete variable domain, with remaining parts taken from reference TRBV5-4 and TRBJ1-1, reads ETGVTQSPTHLIKTRGQQVTLRCSSQSGHNTVSWYQQALGQGPQFIFQYYREEENGRGNFPPRFSGLQFPNYSSELNVNALELDDSALYLCASSLRGVPNTEAFFGQGTRLTVV.

The rearrangement uses TRBV19 and TRBJ2-1, with D unresolved. CDR3 length: 12 amino acids. The germline gives CDR1 LNHDA, CDR2 SQIVND (reference sequence). V was clipped by 3 bases and J by 10 bases, with 10 bases between them. Here the CDR3 reads CASSIGPQEQFF. The CDR3, as DNA: TGTGCCAGTAGTATTGGGCCGCAAGAGCAGTTCTTC.

The chain links TRBV2 to TRBJ2-4; 8 nucleotides match TRBD1. In germline, CDR1 is SNHLY, CDR2 FYNNEI. After removal of 9 bases from V and 0 bases from J, the junction contained 7 bases not matched to a gene. The CDR3 spans 15 residues. The CDR3, as DNA: TGTGCCAGTGACAGGGGAGATCTAGCCAAAAACATTCAGTACTTC. Its translation: CASDRGDLAKNIQYF.

The J gene is TRBJ1-2, the V gene TRBV29-1, with D possibly matching TRBD1 (6 bases). There are 15 residues in the CDR3. Germline CDR1 SQVTM, CDR2 ANQGSEA. The germline V and J ends were trimmed by 6 bases and 13 bases, with 30 bases remaining between them. CDR3 region: CSVLTRTAELSWCTF. In nucleotides, the CDR3 is TGCAGCGTACTGACTCGGACAGCCGAGCTTAGTTGGTGCACCTTC.

The rearrangement links TRBV9 to TRBJ1-1; possible D gene TRBD1, 6 bases. V lost 0 bases and J lost 1, with 10 bases in between. The V gene's germline CDR1 is SGDLS and CDR2 YYNGEE. This CDR3 is built from 15 residues. In DNA, the CDR3 is TGTGCCAGCAGCGTAGTAGGGACAACGAACACTGAAGCTTTCTTT. Its protein is CASSVVGTTNTEAFF.

The gene calls are TRBV2 and TRBJ1-5; no clear D. V shed 2 bases and J shed 2 bases, with 10 bases lying between them. This CDR3 contains 15 residues. Germline V gives CDR1 SNHLY, CDR2 FYNNEI. CDR3 bases: TGTGCCAGCAGTGAATCCCCCCGGGGCAATCAGCCCCAGCATTTT. Protein product: CASSESPRGNQPQHF. Full variable domain (missing parts from reference TRBV2 and TRBJ1-5): EPEVTQTPSHQVTQMGQEVILRCVPISNHLYFYWYRQILGQKVEFLVSFYNNEISEKSEIFDDQFSVERPDGSNFTLKIRSTKLEDSAMYFCASSESPRGNQPQHFGDGTRLSIL.

The gene calls are TRBV5-5 and TRBJ2-1; 7 nucleotides align to TRBD2. Germline lookup yields CDR1 SGHKS and CDR2 YYEKEE (reference sequence). V lost 5 bases to trimming and J lost 3 bases; unmatched junction nucleotides: 8. The CDR3 sequence is 15 residues long. Here the CDR3 reads CASRSERTSYNEQFF. The CDR3 DNA follows: TGTGCCAGCAGATCCGAGAGGACTAGCTACAATGAGCAGTTCTTC.

This clone was found once. The chain employs TRBV7-7 and TRBJ2-2, with 12 bases lining up with TRBD2. Germline CDR1 and CDR2: SSHAT and FNYEAQ (reference sequence). There are 20 residues in the CDR3. V gave up 5 bases and J gave up 4 bases; unmatched junction bases: 17. CDR3 sequence reads: CASSPRTGTSGGPPTGELFF. The CDR3 DNA follows: TGTGCCAGCAGCCCGCGGACAGGTACTAGCGGGGGGCCTCCCACCGGGGAGCTGTTTTTT. Combining the CDR3 with reference TRBV7-7 and TRBJ2-2 gives the whole variable domain GAGVSQSPRYKVTKRGQDVTLRCDPISSHATLYWYQQALGQGPEFLTYFNYEAQPDKSGLPSDRFSAERPEGSISTLTIQRTEQRDSAMYRCASSPRTGTSGGPPTGELFFGEGSRLTVL.

The rearrangement uses TRBV19 and TRBJ1-5; TRBD1 is a possible D gene (6 bases). Germline V gives CDR1 LNHDA, CDR2 SQIVND (reference sequence). The CDR3 loop spans 18 amino acids. With 7 bases removed from V and 4 bases from J, the gap between germline ends came to 26 bases. CDR3 protein: CASKSSPGRGGWNQPQHF. The CDR3 region has the DNA TGTGCCAGTAAGAGTTCTCCAGGGCGCGGGGGCTGGAATCAGCCCCAGCATTTT.

The chain combines TRBV28 with TRBJ1-5; D possibly corresponds to TRBD1 (6 bases). V was clipped by 7 bases and J by 15 bases, with 19 bases between them. Germline V CDR1 and CDR2: MDHEN, SYDVKM. The CDR3 runs to 12 residues. In DNA, the CDR3 is TGTGCCAGCAACCTGCCTGGCACAGGGCTGCATTTT. Its translation: CASNLPGTGLHF.